This T cell receptor (beta chain) was observed in a study of cytomegalovirus exposure and HLA in healthy donors. With 6 bases removed from V and 1 base from J, the gap between germline ends came to 19 bases. CDR1 SGHRS and CDR2 YFSETQ come from the germline V gene. This CDR3 contains 16 residues. The PCR contained 60 Vbeta and 13 Jbeta primers. Sequencing was performed with immunoSEQ multiplex PCR; in TCRdb, only in-frame clones are kept and a portion is missing. Here the sample spans 90,000 to 150,000 clones, around three quarters being singletons. J is TRBJ1-1 and V is TRBV5-1; a possible D gene is TRBD1 (5 bases). Sequences were obtained from PBMCs. The origin of this receptor is a man aged 18 to 29 in good health and CMV-seropositive. This chain's CDR3 is CASTLGTGRGNTEAFF. In nucleotides, the CDR3 is TGCGCCAGCACCCTTGGAACGGGGCGGGGGAACACTGAAGCTTTCTTT.